This T cell receptor beta chain was recorded in a study of cytomegalovirus exposure and HLA in healthy donors. Use of 60 Vbeta and 13 Jbeta primers characterized the PCR. Profiling relied on immunoSEQ multiplex PCR, and the TCRdb table lists in-frame clones only, not all of them. This table holds about 160,000 clones, roughly 85% found once. General study points: TCR beta chain V- and J-gene trimming was linked, in a later analysis, to a missense variant in DCLRE1C.

The germline V gene has CDR1 LGHNA and CDR2 YNFKEQ. V lost 3 bases and J 2 bases, leaving 15 bases between the germline ends. CDR3 size: 16 residues. As for this clone: The antigen remains unidentified.

This clonotype was sampled from a man aged 18-30 years in good health and CMV-seropositive. The chain has TRBV4-2 and TRBJ2-3; tentative D call: TRBD1 (5 bases). The sequencing input was PBMCs. The CDR3 DNA is TGTGCCAGCAGCCAGACCCTAGTGGGGCTCACAGATACGCAGTATTTT. Amino acid sequence: CASSQTLVGLTDTQYF.